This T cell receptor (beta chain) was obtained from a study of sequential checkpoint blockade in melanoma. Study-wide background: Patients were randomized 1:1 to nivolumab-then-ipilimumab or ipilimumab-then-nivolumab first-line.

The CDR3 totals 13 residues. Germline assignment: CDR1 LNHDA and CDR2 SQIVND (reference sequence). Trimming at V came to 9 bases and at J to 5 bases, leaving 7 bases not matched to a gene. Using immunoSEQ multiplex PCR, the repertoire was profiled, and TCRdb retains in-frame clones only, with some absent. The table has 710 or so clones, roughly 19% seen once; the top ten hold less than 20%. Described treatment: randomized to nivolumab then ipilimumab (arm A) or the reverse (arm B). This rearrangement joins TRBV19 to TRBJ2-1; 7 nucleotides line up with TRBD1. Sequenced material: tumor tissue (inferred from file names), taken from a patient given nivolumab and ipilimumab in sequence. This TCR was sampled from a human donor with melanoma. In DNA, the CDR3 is TGTGCCAGCAAGCAGGGGGAAGACAATGAGCAGTTCTTC. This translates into CASKQGEDNEQFF.